The 4 T cell receptor beta chains presented below share a single source sample, sequenced in a study of control samples from healthy donors and cancer patients. Generated by immunoSEQ multiplex PCR, the TCRdb table keeps only in-frame clones and is missing some. The sample contains roughly 98,000 clones, around 82% of which appear only once. The source material was blood. These receptors came from a woman aged 60-70 years in good health.

The rearrangement uses TRBV12-5 and TRBJ2-3, with D uncertain. Trimming took 5 bases from V and 6 from J, leaving 15 bases between them. The CDR3 length is 14 residues. From germline, CDR1 is LGHNT and CDR2 FRNRAP. DNA for the CDR3: TGTGCTAGTGGTCCTTCGATCCCCGGGGATACGCAGTATTTT. Its translation: CASGPSIPGDTQYF.

The V gene is TRBV6-2 or TRBV6-3, the J gene TRBJ1-5, with 11 bases identical to TRBD1. Germline CDR1 MNHEY, CDR2 SVGEGT. Trimming at V came to 5 bases and at J to 2 bases, leaving 14 bases not matched to a gene. The CDR3 spans 19 residues. The CDR3, as DNA: TGTGCCAGCAGTGCACACCGCGGGACAGGGGGAGGTGGCAATCAGCCCCAGCATTTT. Protein: CASSAHRGTGGGGNQPQHF.

This clone was recorded only once. This rearrangement joins TRBV18 to TRBJ2-1; 14 bases are shared with TRBD2. Germline loops: CDR1 KGHSH, CDR2 LQKENI. CDR3 length: 14 residues. V lost 6 bases and J lost 10; bases outside the gene matches: 5. The CDR3 is CASSSGLAGVEQFF. The CDR3 coding sequence is TGTGCCAGCTCCTCGGGACTAGCGGGAGTGGAGCAGTTCTTC.

Turning to this clone: Different DNA sequences within this sample yield the same CDR3. CDR3 protein: CASRTGDSPLHF. The CDR3 DNA sequence: TGTGCCAGCAGGACAGGGGATTCACCCCTCCACTTT. The rearrangement uses TRBV6-5 and TRBJ1-6, with 8 bases aligning to TRBD1. The V segment lost 6 bases and the J segment 8 bases; nucleotides outside the gene matches: 0. Germline loops: CDR1 MNHEY, CDR2 SVGAGI. The CDR3 loop spans 12 amino acids.